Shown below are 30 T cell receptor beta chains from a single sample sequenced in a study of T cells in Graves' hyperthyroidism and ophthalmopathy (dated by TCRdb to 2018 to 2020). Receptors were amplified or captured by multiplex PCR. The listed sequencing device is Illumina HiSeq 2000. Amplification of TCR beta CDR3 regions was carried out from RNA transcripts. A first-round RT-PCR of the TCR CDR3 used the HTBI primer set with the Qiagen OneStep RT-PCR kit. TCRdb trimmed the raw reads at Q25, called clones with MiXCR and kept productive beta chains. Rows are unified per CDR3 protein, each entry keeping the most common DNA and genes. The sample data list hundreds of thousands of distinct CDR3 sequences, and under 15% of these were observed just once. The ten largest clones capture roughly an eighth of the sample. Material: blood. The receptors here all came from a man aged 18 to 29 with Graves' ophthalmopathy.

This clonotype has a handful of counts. This CDR3 reads CASSHRALATYNEQFF. For the CDR3, the DNA is TGTGCCAGCAGCCACAGGGCGCTAGCCACCTACAATGAGCAGTTCTTC. The V gene is TRBV5-5, the J gene TRBJ2-1; maybe TRBD1 (6 bases). Germline-derived CDR1 and CDR2 are SGHKS and YYEKEE (reference sequence). The CDR3 sequence is 16 residues long. The germline V and J ends were trimmed by 4 bases and 2 bases, with 16 bases remaining between them.

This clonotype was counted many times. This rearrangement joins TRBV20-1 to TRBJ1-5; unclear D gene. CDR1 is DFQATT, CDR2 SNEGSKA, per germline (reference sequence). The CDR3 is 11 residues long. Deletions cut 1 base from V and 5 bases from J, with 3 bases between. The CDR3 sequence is CSARGYQPQHF. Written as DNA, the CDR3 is TGCAGTGCTAGAGGGTATCAGCCCCAGCATTTT.

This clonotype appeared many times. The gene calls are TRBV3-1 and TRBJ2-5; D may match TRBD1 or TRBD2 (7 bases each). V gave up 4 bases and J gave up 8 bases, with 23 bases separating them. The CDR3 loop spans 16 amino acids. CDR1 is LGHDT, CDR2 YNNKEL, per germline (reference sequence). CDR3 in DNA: TGTGCCAGCAGCCCAGGGGGTAGCGGGTCCAGTGGAACCCAGTACTTC. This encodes CASSPGGSGSSGTQYF.

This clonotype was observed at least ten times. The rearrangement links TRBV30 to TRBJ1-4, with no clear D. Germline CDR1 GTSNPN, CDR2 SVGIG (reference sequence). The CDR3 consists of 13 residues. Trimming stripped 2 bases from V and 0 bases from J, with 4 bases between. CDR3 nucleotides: TGTGCCTGGAGTAGTGCAACTAATGAAAAACTGTTTTTT. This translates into CAWSSATNEKLFF.

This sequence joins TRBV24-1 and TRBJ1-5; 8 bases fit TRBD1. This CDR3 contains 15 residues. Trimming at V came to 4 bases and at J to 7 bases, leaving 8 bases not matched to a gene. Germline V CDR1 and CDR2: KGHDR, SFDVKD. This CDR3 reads CATSEGQGVNQPQHF. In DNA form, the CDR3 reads TGTGCCACCAGTGAAGGACAGGGAGTTAACCAGCCCCAGCATTTT.

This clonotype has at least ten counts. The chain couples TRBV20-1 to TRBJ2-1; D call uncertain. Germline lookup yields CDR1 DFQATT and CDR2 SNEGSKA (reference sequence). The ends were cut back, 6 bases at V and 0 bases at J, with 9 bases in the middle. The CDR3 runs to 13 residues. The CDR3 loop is CSALVGSYNEQFF. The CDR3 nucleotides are TGCAGTGCGTTAGTAGGCTCCTACAATGAGCAGTTCTTC.

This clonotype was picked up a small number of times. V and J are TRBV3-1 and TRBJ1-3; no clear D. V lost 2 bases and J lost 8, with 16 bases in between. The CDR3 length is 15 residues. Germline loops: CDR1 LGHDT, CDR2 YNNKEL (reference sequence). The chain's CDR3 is CASSQPDLGGDTIYF. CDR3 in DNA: TGTGCCAGCAGCCAACCCGACTTGGGCGGGGACACCATATATTTT.

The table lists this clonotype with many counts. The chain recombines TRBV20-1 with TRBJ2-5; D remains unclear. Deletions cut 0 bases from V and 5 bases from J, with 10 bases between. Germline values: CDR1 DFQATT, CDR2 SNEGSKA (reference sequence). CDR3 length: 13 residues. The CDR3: CSARDVERETQYF. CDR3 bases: TGCAGTGCTAGAGACGTTGAGAGGGAGACCCAGTACTTC.

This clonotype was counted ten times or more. CDR3 coding DNA: TGCGCCAGCAGCCAAAGGGGGTCAGGAGGGATGAACACTGAAGCTTTCTTT. Protein: CASSQRGSGGMNTEAFF. This chain joins TRBV4-1 and TRBJ1-1, with a weak D call TRBD1 (6 bases). From germline, CDR1 is MGHRA and CDR2 YSYEKL. Between the trimmed V and J ends, which lost 2 bases and 0 bases, there was a span of 16 bases. CDR3 size: 17 residues.

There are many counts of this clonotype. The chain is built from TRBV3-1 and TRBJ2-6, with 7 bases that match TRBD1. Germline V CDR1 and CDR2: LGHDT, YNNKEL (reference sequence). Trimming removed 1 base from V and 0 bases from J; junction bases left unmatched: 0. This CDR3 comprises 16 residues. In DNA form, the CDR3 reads TGTGCCAGCAGCCAAGCAGGGGGCTCTGGGGCCAACGTCCTGACTTTC. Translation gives CASSQAGGSGANVLTF. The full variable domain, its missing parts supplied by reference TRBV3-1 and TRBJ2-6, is DTAVSQTPKYLVTQMGNDKSIKCEQNLGHDTMYWYKQDSKKFLKIMFSYNNKELIINETVPNRFSPKSPDKAHLNLHINSLELGDSAVYFCASSQAGGSGANVLTFGAGSRLTVL.

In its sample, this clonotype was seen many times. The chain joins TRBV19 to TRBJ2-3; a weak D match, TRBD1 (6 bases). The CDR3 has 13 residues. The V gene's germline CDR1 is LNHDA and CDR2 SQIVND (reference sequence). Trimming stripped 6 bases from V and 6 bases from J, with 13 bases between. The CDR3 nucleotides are TGTGCCAGTAGCGTGACAGGCTCCGATACGCAGTATTTT. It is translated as CASSVTGSDTQYF.

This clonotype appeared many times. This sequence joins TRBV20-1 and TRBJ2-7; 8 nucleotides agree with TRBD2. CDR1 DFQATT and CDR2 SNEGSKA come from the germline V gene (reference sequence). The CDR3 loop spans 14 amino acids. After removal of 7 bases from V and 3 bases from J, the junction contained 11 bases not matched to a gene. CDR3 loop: CSVPPAGGFYEQYF. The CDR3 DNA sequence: TGCAGTGTTCCACCGGCGGGAGGATTCTACGAGCAGTACTTC.

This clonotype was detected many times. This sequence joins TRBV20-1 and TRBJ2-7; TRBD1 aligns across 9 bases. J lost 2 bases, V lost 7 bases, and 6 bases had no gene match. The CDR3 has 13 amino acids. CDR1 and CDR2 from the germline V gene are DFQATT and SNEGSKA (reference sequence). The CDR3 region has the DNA TGCAGTGGCCGGGGACAGGGACCCTACGAGCAGTACTTC. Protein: CSGRGQGPYEQYF.

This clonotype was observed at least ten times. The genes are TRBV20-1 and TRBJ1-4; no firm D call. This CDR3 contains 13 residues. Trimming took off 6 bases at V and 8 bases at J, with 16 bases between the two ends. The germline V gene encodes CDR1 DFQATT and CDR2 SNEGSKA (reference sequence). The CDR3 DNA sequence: TGCAGTGCAGACCCGATTAGCGGGGAAAAACTGTTTTTT. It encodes CSADPISGEKLFF.

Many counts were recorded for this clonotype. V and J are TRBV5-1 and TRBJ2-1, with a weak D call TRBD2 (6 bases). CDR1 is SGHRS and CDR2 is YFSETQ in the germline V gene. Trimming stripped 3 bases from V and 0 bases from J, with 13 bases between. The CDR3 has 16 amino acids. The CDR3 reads CASSWGVSSSYNEQFF. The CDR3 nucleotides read TGCGCCAGCAGCTGGGGGGTCTCAAGCTCCTACAATGAGCAGTTCTTC.

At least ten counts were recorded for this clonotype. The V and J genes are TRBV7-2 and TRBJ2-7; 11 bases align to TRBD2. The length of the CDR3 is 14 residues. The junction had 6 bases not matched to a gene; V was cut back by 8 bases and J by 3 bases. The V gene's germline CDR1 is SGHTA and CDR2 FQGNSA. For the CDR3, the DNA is TGTGCCAGCTCCACTAGCGGGGGAAACTACGAGCAGTACTTC. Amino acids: CASSTSGGNYEQYF.

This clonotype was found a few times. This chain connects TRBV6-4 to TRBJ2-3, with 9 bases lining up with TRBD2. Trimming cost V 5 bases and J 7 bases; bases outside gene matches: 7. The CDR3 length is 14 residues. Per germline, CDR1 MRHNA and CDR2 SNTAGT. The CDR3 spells CASSLASGTHTQYF. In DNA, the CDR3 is TGTGCCAGCAGTCTGGCTAGCGGGACCCATACGCAGTATTTT.

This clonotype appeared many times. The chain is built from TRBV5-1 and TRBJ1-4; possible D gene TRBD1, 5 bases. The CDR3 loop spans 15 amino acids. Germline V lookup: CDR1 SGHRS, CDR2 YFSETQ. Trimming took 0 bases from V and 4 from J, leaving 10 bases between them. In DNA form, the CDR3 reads TGCGCCAGCAGCTTGGACGCGGGGGGTAATGAAAAACTGTTTTTT. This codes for CASSLDAGGNEKLFF.

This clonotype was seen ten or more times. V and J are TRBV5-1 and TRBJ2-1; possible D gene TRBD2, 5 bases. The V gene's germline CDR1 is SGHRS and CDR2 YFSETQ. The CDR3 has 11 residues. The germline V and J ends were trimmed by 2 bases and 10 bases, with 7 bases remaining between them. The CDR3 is CASSFPGEQFF. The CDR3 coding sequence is TGCGCCAGCAGCTTTCCGGGGGAGCAGTTCTTC.

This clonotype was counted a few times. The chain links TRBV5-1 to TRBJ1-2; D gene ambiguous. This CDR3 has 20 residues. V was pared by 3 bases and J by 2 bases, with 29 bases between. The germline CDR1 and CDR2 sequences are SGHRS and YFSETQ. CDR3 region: CASSYLSERTHPLGNYGYTF. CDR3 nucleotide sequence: TGCGCCAGCAGCTACCTATCCGAACGGACTCATCCCCTGGGCAACTATGGCTACACCTTC. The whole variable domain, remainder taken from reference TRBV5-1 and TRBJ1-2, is KAGVTQTPRYLIKTRGQQVTLSCSPISGHRSVSWYQQTPGQGLQFLFEYFSETQRNKGNFPGRFSGRQFSNSRSEMNVSTLELGDSALYLCASSYLSERTHPLGNYGYTFGSGTRLTVV.

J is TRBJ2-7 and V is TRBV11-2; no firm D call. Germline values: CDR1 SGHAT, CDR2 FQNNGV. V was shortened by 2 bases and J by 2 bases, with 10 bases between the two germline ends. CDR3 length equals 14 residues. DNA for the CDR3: TGTGCCAGCAGCTTAACTCGGCCAACCTACGAGCAGTACTTC. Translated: CASSLTRPTYEQYF.

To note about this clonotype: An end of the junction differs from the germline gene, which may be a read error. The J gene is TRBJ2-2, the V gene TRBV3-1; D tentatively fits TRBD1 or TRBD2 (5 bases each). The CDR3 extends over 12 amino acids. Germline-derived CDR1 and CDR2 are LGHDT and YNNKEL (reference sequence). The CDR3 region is CASSQGDGELLF. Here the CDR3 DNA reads TGTGCCAGCAGCCAGGGGGACGGGGAGCTGCTTTTT.

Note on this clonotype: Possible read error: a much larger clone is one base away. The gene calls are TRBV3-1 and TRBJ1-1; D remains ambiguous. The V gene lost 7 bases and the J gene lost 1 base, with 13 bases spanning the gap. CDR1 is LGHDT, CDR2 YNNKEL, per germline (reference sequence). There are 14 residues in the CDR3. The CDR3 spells CASILHQSNTEAFF. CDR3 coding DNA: TGTGCCAGCATCCTGCACCAATCGAACACTGAAGCTTTCTTT.

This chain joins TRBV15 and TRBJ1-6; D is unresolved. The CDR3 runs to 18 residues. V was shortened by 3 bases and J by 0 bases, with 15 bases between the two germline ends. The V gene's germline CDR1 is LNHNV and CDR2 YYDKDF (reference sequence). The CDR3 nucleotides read TGTGCCACCAGCAGGCGTTTGGGCGGCAGCTCCTATAATTCACCCCTCCACTTT. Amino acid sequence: CATSRRLGGSSYNSPLHF.

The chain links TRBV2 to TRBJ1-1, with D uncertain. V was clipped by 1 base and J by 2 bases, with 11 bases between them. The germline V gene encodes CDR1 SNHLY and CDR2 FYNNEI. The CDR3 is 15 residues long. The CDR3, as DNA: TGTGCCAGCAGTGAAGGTATAGGGAGAAACACTGAAGCTTTCTTT. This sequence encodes CASSEGIGRNTEAFF.

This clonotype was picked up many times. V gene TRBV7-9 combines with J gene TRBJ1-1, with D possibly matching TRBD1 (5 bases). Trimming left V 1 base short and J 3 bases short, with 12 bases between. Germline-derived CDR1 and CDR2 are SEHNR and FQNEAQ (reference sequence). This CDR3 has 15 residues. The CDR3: CASSLELVGDTEAFF. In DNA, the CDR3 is TGTGCCAGCAGCTTAGAGCTGGTAGGGGACACTGAAGCTTTCTTT.

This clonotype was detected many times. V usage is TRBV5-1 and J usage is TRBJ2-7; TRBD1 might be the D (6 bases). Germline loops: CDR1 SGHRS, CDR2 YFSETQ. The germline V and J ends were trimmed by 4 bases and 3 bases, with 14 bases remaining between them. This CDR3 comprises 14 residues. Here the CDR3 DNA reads TGCGCCAGCAGCCCAGGGGCAGGAGGCTACGAGCAGTACTTC. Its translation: CASSPGAGGYEQYF.

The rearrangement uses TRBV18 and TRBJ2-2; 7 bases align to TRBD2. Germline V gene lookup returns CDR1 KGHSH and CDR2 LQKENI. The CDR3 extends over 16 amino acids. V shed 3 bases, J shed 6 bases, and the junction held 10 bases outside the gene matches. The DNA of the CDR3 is TGTGCCAGCTCACCTATCGGACTAGTCGCGGCCGGGGAGCTGTTTTTT. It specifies CASSPIGLVAAGELFF. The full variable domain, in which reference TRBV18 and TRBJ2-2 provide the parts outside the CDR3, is NAGVMQNPRHLVRRRGQEARLRCSPMKGHSHVYWYRQLPEEGLKFMVYLQKENIIDESGMPKERFSAEFPKEGPSILRIQQVVRGDSAAYFCASSPIGLVAAGELFFGEGSRLTVL.

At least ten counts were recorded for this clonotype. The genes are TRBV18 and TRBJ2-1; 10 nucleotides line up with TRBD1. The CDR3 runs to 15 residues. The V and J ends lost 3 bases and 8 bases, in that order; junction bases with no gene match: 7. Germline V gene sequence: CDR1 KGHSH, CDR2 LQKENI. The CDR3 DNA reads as TGTGCCAGCTCACCCCGGGACAGGGGAATCGATGAGCAGTTCTTC. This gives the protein CASSPRDRGIDEQFF.

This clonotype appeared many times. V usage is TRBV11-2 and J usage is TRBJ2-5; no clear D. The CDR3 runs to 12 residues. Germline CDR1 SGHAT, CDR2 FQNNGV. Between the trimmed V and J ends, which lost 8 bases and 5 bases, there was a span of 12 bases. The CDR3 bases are TGTGCCAGCGGGCCCTCCGGGGAGACCCAGTACTTC. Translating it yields CASGPSGETQYF.